The source of this T cell receptor beta chain is a study of post-analysis software for immune sequencing data. About the study: The cohort encompassed relapsing-remitting, secondary progressive and progressive-relapsing multiple sclerosis disease courses.

Findings of the study overall: With TRBV5-6, TRBV5-1 and TRBV20-1 included, about five TRBV segments were more frequent in patients than in controls. Normalized Chao1 diversity was significantly reduced in patients versus controls.

Tagging with unique molecular identifiers was a feature of the TCR beta cDNA libraries. TCRdb reprocessed the PCR reads with MiXCR, giving one entry per CDR3 protein. The table shows roughly 580,000 distinct CDR3 sequences, with 44% occurring only once. Trimming left V 3 bases short and J 7 bases short, with 15 bases between. This CDR3 contains 14 residues. Concerning this clonotype: Its antigen is unknown.

Sequences were obtained from blood. The TCR was taken from a girl aged 5-17 years with multiple sclerosis. This chain connects TRBV12-3 or TRBV12-4 to TRBJ1-2; D perhaps matches TRBD1 (6 bases). CDR3 amino acids: CASSLAGATGGYTF. The CDR3 DNA sequence: TGTGCCAGCAGTTTGGCAGGGGCCACGGGTGGCTACACCTTC.